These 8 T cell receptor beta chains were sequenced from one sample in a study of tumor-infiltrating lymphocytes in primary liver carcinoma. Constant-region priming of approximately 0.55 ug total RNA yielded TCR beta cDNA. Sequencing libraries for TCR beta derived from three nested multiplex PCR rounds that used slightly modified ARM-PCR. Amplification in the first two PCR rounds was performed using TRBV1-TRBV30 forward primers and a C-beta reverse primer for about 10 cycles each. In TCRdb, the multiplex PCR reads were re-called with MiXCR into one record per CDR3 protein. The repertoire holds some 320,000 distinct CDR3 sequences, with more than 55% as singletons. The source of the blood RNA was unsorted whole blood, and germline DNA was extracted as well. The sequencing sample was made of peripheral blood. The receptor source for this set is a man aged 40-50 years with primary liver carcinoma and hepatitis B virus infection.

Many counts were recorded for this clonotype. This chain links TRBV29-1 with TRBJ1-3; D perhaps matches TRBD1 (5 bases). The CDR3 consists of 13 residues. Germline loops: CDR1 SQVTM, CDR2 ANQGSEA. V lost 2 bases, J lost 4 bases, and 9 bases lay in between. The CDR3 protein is CSVEKGTGNTIYF. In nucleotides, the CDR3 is TGCAGCGTTGAAAAGGGGACCGGAAACACCATATATTTT.

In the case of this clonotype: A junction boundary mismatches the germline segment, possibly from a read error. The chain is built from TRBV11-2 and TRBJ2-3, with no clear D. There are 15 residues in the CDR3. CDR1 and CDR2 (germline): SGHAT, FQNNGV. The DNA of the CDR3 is TGTACCAGCAGCTCAGGAGCACCTAGCACAGATACGCAGTATTTT. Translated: CTSSSGAPSTDTQYF.

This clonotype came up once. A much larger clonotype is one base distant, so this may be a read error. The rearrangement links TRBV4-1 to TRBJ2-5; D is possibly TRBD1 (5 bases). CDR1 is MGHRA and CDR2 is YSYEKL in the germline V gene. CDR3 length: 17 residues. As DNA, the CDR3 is TGCGCCAGCAGCCAAGATCCCCCCTCGGACAACCAAGAGACCAAGTACTTC. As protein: CASSQDPPSDNQETKYF.

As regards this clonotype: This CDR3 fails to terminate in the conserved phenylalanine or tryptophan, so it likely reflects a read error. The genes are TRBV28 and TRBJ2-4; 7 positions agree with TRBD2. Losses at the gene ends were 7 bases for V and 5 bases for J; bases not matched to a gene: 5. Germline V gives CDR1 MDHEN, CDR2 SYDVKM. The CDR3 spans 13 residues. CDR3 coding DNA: TGTGCCAGCAATAGTGGGAGGGAAAACATTCAGTACTCC. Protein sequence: CASNSGRENIQYS.

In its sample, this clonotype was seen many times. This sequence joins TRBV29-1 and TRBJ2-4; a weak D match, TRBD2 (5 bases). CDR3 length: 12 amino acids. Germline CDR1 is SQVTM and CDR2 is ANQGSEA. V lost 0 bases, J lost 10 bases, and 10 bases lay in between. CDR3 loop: CSVEEAAGIQYF. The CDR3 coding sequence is TGCAGCGTTGAAGAGGCGGCGGGTATTCAGTACTTC.

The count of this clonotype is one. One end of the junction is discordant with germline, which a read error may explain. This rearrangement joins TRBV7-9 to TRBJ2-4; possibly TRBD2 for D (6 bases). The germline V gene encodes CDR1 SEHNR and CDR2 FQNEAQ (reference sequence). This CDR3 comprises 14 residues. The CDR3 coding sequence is TGTGCCAGCGAGGGAGGAGGTGCCAAAAACATTCGGTACTTC. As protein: CASEGGGAKNIRYF.

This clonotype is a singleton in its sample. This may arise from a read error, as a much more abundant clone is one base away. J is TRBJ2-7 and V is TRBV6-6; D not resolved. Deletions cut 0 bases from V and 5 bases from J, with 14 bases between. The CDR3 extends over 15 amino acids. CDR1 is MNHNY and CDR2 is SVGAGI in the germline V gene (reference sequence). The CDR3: CASSYSYGDHDEQYF. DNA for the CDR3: TGTGCCAGCAGTTACTCGTACGGTGACCACGACGAGCAGTACTTC.

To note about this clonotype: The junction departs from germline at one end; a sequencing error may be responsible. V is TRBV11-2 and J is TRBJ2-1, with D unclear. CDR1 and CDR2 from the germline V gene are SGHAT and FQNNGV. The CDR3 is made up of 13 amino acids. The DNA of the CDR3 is TGTGCCAGCGGCTCCTCGAGCTACAATGGGCAGTTCTTC. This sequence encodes CASGSSSYNGQFF.